The present entry profiles one T cell receptor (beta chain) with its context. In the authors' workflow: For nucleated cells, counts were estimated from reference gene primer amplification. Clones were sequenced by immunoSEQ multiplex PCR, and TCRdb holds only the in-frame ones, with some missing. The DNA was the basis for D and trimming; V, J and clone size are from that table. Counted here are under 400,000 clones, over 75% occurring once; the ten biggest clones make up over 9.5%. In germline, CDR1 is DFQATT, CDR2 SNEGSKA (reference sequence). The V segment lost 3 bases and the J segment 4 bases; nucleotides outside the gene matches: 8. This CDR3 spans 15 amino acids. This record comes from a study of blood T cell repertoires in COVID-19. Study summary: Donors in the United States, Italy and Spain gave samples during acute or convalescent COVID-19. In each case, the material was cDNA or gDNA derived from T cells, B-cell-depleted T cells, or PBMCs.

Seattle enrolled patients during active infection and tracked them longitudinally. Sequenced input: peripheral blood. The sequence came from a woman aged 25 to 39 with COVID-19, enrolled during active disease. This sequence joins TRBV20-1 and TRBJ2-2; 7 bases line up with TRBD2. This chain's CDR3 is CSASGASGATGELFF. CDR3 nucleotides: TGCAGTGCTAGTGGGGCTAGCGGAGCCACCGGGGAGCTGTTTTTT.